A single sample is the source of the 13 T cell receptor beta chains below, sequenced in a study of T-cell reconstitution after alpha-beta-depleted transplantation in children. Unique molecular identifiers were incorporated when the TCRbeta library was constructed. Using its own MiXCR run on the PCR reads, TCRdb lists one record per CDR3 protein. This table holds approximately 640,000 distinct CDR3 sequences, around 17% found once. Sequenced material: PBMCs from the stem cell graft donor, taken from the stem cell graft. These receptors originate from a human donor who donated a stem cell graft to a child with acute myeloid leukemia.

This clonotype was seen only once. The chain employs TRBV18 and TRBJ2-3, with TRBD2 as a possible D gene (5 bases). Germline V lookup: CDR1 KGHSH, CDR2 LQKENI. The CDR3 length is 12 residues. Trimming cost V 8 bases and J 2 bases, with 8 bases left between them. This chain's CDR3 is CASREDTDTQYF. CDR3 nucleotides: TGTGCCAGCCGGGAAGACACAGATACGCAGTATTTT.

This clonotype appeared many times. The chain combines TRBV12-3 or TRBV12-4 with TRBJ2-2; D remains unclear. This CDR3 region has 13 residues. V lost 4 bases and J lost 5, with 8 bases in between. CDR3 coding DNA: TGTGCCAGCAGTTACCCCGGAACCGGGGAGCTGTTTTTT. Amino acid sequence: CASSYPGTGELFF.

This clonotype was seen at least ten times. The chain joins TRBV20-1 to TRBJ1-4; D is unresolved. Germline V CDR1 and CDR2: DFQATT, SNEGSKA (reference sequence). V dropped 0 bases and J dropped 7 bases, with 9 bases sitting between them. CDR3 size: 13 residues. The CDR3 sequence: CSARDTWSEKLFF. The CDR3, as DNA: TGCAGTGCTAGAGATACTTGGAGTGAAAAACTGTTTTTT.

As DNA, the CDR3 is TGTGCCAGCAGCCCAGGAATAGGGATGCAGGACACTGAAGCTTTCTTT. Translated, it gives CASSPGIGMQDTEAFF. This rearrangement joins TRBV7-9 to TRBJ1-1; no firm D call. This CDR3 contains 16 residues. Trimming took off 5 bases at V and 3 bases at J, with 19 bases between the two ends. CDR1 is SEHNR and CDR2 is FQNEAQ in the germline V gene (reference sequence).

In this sample, this clonotype turned up many times. This rearrangement joins TRBV5-1 to TRBJ1-2; D ambiguous. Per germline, CDR1 SGHRS and CDR2 YFSETQ. V gave up 6 bases and J gave up 2 bases, with 14 bases separating them. The CDR3 spans 14 residues. The CDR3 nucleotides are TGCGCCAGCAACCTGGGAGCGAGGAACTATGGCTACACCTTC. Protein product: CASNLGARNYGYTF.

The chain couples TRBV4-1 to TRBJ1-1, with D possibly TRBD1 on 5 matching bases. This CDR3 has 14 amino acids. Germline values: CDR1 MGHRA, CDR2 YSYEKL. Trimming stripped 6 bases from V and 4 bases from J, with 15 bases between. In DNA, the CDR3 is TGCGCCAGCAGGCTCAGGGACGAGGGCACTGAAGCTTTCTTT. This sequence encodes CASRLRDEGTEAFF.

At least ten counts were recorded for this clonotype. J is TRBJ1-2 and V is TRBV20-1; 7 nucleotides align to TRBD1. The CDR3 spans 13 residues. The J segment lost 3 bases and the V segment lost 7 bases, leaving 8 bases of the junction unmatched. Germline CDR1 is DFQATT and CDR2 is SNEGSKA (reference sequence). CDR3 DNA sequence: TGCAGTGTCCCGGACAGGAAAGACTATGGCTACACCTTC. Translated: CSVPDRKDYGYTF.

This clonotype has only a few counts. The V gene is TRBV20-1, the J gene TRBJ2-5; weak D call: TRBD2 (6 bases). V lost 1 base and J 0 bases, leaving 12 bases between the germline ends. In germline, CDR1 is DFQATT, CDR2 SNEGSKA (reference sequence). This CDR3 spans 15 amino acids. CDR3 sequence: CSARAERGYQETQYF. CDR3 nucleotides: TGCAGTGCTAGAGCGGAACGGGGGTACCAAGAGACCCAGTACTTC.

The chain uses TRBV7-2 and TRBJ2-7, with D perhaps matching TRBD1 or TRBD2 (6 bases each). Germline V lookup: CDR1 SGHTA, CDR2 FQGNSA. The CDR3 is 15 residues long. The V end was cut by 1 base, the J end by 0 bases, with 10 bases between. Written as DNA, the CDR3 is TGTGCCAGCAGCTTAGAGGGGGGTTCCTCCTACGAGCAGTACTTC. This translates into CASSLEGGSSYEQYF.

This clonotype showed up just a few times. V gene TRBV9 combines with J gene TRBJ1-6, with a weak D call TRBD1 (5 bases). V lost 0 bases to trimming and J lost 11 bases, with 6 bases between them. Germline CDR1 is SGDLS and CDR2 is YYNGEE. This CDR3 contains 12 residues. This CDR3 is CASSVAGPPLHF. The DNA for the CDR3 is TGTGCCAGCAGCGTAGCAGGGCCACCCCTCCACTTT.

A few counts support this clonotype. The genes are TRBV20-1 and TRBJ2-2, with TRBD1 identical over 8 bases. Germline V gives CDR1 DFQATT, CDR2 SNEGSKA (reference sequence). This CDR3 has 16 amino acids. V was pared by 7 bases and J by 1 base, with 11 bases of the junction left unmatched. The CDR3 loop reads CSVSPPGGKNTGELFF. In DNA form, the CDR3 reads TGCAGTGTTTCGCCCCCAGGGGGCAAGAACACCGGGGAGCTGTTTTTT.

There are many counts of this clonotype. The rearrangement links TRBV12-3 or TRBV12-4 to TRBJ1-6, with unresolved D. Trimming stripped 7 bases from V and 14 bases from J, with 12 bases between. CDR3 size: 11 residues. The CDR3 loop reads CASTILVTLHF. The CDR3 bases are TGTGCCAGCACCATCCTCGTGACCCTCCACTTT.

In this sample, this clonotype turned up many times. The rearrangement uses TRBV4-2 and TRBJ2-1; D gene uncertain. Germline CDR1 and CDR2: LGHNA and YNFKEQ. V gave up 4 bases and J gave up 7 bases, with 26 bases separating them. The CDR3 is made up of 18 amino acids. CDR3 sequence reads: CASSPATIFQASANEQFF. The DNA of the CDR3 is TGTGCCAGCAGCCCGGCTACAATCTTTCAGGCTTCTGCAAATGAGCAGTTCTTC.